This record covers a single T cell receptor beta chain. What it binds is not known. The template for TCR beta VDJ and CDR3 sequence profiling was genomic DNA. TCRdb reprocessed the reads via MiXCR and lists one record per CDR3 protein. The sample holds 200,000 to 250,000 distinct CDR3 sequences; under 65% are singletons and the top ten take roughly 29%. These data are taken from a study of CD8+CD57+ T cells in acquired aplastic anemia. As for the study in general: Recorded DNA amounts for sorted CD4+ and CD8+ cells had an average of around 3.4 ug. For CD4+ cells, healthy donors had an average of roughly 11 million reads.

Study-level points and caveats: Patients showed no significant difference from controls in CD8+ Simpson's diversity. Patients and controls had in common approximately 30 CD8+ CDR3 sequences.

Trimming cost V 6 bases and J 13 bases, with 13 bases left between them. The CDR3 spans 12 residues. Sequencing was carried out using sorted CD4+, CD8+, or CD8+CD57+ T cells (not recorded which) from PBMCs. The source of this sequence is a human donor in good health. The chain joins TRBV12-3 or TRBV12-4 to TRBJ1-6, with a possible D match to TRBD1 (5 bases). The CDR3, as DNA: TGTGCCAGCAGGGGGGGGGTGATGCCCCTCCACTTT. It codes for CASRGGVMPLHF.